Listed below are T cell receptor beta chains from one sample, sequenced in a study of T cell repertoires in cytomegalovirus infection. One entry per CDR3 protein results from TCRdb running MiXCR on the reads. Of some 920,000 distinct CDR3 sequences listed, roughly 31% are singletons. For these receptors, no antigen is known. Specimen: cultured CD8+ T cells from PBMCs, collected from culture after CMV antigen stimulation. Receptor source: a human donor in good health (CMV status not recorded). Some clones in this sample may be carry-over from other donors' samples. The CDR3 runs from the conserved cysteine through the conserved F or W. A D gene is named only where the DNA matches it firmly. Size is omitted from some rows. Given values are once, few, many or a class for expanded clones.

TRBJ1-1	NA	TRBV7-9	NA	TGTGCCGGACAATTGACTGTTGAAGCTTTCTTT	CAGQLTVEAFF
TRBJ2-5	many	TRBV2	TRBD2	TGTGCCTCAGCTCCCTCCCCGGGGGGAGAGACCCAGTACTTC	CASAPSPGGETQYF
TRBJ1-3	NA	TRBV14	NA	TGTGCCAGCAGCATTGGACGGAACTCTGGAAACACCATATATTTT	CASSIGRNSGNTIYF
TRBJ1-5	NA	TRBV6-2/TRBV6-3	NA	TGTGCCAGCAGTCATGCCGCCAACGGACAGCCCCAGCATTTT	CASSHAANGQPQHF
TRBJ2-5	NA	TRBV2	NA	TGTGCCAGCGAGAGCAGAGAAGAGACCCAGTACTTC	CASESREETQYF
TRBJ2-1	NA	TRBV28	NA	TGTGCCAGCAGTTTAACGGGCTTCTACAATGAGCAGTTCTTC	CASSLTGFYNEQFF
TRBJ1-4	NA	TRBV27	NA	TGTGCCAGCAGAAAAGGACAGCCTAATGAAAAACTGTTTTTT	CASRKGQPNEKLFF
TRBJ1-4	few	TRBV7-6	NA	TGTGCCAGCCGCCCTGTTGAGAAGGGGCGGGAAAAACTGTTTTTT	CASRPVEKGREKLFF
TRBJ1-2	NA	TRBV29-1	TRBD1	TGCAGCGTCATACCCGGGACAGGGCAAAGCTATGGCTACACCTTC	CSVIPGTGQSYGYTF
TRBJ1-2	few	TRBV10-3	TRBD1	TGTGCCATCAGACTTCCCCGGGACAGCGATGGCTACACCTTC	CAIRLPRDSDGYTF
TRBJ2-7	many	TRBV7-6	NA	TGTGCCAGCAGCGATGGACAGACCTACGAGCAGTACTTC	CASSDGQTYEQYF
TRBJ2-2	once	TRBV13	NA	TGTGCCAGCAGCATGGACCCTCGGGAGCTGTTTTTT	CASSMDPRELFF
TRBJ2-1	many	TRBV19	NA	TGTGCCAGTAGTATGTTCCCCACCTCCTACAATGAGCAGTTCTTC	CASSMFPTSYNEQFF
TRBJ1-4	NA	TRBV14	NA	TGTGCCAGCAGCCAAGAACGGTTGAAACTGTTTTTT	CASSQERLKLFF
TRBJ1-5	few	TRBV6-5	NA	TGTGCCAGCAGTCTCAACAGATATCAGCCCCAGCATTTT	CASSLNRYQPQHF
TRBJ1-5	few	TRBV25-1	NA	TGTGCCAGCAGTGGTCCGGGACCAGTTAGCAATCAGCCCCAGCATTTT	CASSGPGPVSNQPQHF
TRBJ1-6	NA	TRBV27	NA	TGTGCTGCGGGGGATTCACCCCTCCACTTT	CAAGDSPLHF
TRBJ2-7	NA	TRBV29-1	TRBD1	TGCAGCGTTTGGACGGGACAGGCCTACGAGCAGTACTTC	CSVWTGQAYEQYF
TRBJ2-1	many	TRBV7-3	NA	TGTGCCAGCAGCTTTAACTACAATGAGCAGTTCTTC	CASSFNYNEQFF
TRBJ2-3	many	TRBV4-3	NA	TGCGCCAGCAGCCAAGTGTACAGGGCTACAGATACGCAGTATTTT	CASSQVYRATDTQYF
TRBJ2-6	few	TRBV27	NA	TGTGCCAGCAGTACCTACAGGCGGCTGGACTCTGGGGCCAACGTCCTGACTTTC	CASSTYRRLDSGANVLTF
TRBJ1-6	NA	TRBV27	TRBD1	TGTGCCAGCAGTTTATCGGGCCGGACAGGGGGTGCACCCCTCCACTTT	CASSLSGRTGGAPLHF
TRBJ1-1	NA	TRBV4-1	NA	TGCGCCAGCAGCTCAAGAGCGGGGGGGCGCGTCACTGAAGCTTTCTTT	CASSSRAGGRVTEAFF
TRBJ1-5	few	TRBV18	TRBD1	TGTGCCAGCTCACCGGACAGGGTTGGTCAGCCCCAGCATTTT	CASSPDRVGQPQHF
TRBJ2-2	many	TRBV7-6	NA	TGTGCCACCTCCCGCAAGGGCAAAACCGGGGAGCTGTTTTTT	CATSRKGKTGELFF
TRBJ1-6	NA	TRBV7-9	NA	TGTGCCAGCAGCTCGGATAGAGGGGGAAAAAAAAATTCACCCCTCCACTTT	CASSSDRGGKKNSPLHF